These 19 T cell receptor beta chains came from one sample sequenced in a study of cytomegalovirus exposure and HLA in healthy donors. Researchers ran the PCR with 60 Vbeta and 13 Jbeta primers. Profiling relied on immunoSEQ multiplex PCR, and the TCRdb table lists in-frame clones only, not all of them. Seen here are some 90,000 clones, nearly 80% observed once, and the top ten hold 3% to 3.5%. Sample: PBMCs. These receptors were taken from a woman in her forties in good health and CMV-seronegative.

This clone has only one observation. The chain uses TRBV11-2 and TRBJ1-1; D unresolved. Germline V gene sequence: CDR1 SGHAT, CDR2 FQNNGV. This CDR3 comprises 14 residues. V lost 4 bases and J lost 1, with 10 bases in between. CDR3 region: CASSSSRSNTEAFF. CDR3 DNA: TGTGCCAGCAGCTCAAGCAGGTCGAACACTGAAGCTTTCTTT.

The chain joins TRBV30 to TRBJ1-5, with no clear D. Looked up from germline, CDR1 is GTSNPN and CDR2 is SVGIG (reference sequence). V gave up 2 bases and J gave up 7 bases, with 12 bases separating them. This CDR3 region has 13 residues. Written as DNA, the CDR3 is TGTGCCTGGAGTAGCGGGTTGGGGCAGCCCCAGCATTTT. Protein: CAWSSGLGQPQHF.

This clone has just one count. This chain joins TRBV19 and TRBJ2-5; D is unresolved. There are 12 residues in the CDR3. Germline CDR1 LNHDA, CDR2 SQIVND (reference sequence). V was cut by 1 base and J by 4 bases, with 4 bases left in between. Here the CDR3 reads CASSIGRETQYF. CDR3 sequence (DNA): TGTGCCAGTAGTATAGGGAGAGAGACCCAGTACTTC.

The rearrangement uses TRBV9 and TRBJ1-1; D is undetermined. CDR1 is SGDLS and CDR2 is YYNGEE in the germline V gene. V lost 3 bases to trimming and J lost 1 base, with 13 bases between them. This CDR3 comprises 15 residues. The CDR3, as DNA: TGTGCCAGCAGCGCCTCCTACTTCCAGAACACTGAAGCTTTCTTT. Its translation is CASSASYFQNTEAFF.

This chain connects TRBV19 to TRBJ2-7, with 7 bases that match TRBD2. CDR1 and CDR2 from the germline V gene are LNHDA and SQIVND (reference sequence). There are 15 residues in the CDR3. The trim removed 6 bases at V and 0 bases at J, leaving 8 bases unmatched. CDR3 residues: CASRRPGTNSYEQYF. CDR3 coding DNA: TGTGCCAGTAGGCGCCCCGGGACTAACTCCTACGAGCAGTACTTC. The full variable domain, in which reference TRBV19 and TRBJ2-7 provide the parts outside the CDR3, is DGGITQSPKYLFRKEGQNVTLSCEQNLNHDAMYWYRQDPGQGLRLIYYSQIVNDFQKGDIAEGYSVSREKKESFPLTVTSAQKNPTAFYLCASRRPGTNSYEQYFGPGTRLTVT.

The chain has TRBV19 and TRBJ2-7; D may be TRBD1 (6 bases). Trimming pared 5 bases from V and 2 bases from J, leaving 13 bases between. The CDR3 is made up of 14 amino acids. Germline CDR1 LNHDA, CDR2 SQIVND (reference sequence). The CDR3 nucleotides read TGTGCCAGTAGTGCAAGACAGGCGACCTACGAGCAGTACTTC. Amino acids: CASSARQATYEQYF.

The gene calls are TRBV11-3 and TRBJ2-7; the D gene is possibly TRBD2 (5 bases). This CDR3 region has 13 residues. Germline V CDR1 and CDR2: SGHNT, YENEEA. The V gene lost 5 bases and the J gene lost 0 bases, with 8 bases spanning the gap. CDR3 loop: CASSLEASYEQYF. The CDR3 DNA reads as TGTGCCAGCAGCCTGGAGGCCTCCTACGAGCAGTACTTC.

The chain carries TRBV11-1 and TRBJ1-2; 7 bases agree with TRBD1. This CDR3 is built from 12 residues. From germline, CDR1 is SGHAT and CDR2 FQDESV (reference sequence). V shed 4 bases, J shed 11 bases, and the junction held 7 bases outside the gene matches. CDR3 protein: CASSSQGGAYTF. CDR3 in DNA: TGTGCCAGCAGCTCCCAGGGGGGCGCATACACCTTC.

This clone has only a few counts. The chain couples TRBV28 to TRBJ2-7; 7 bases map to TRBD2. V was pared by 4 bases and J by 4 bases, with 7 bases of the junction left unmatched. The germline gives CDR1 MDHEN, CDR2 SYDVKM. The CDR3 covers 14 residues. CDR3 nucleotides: TGTGCCAGCAGTTCCCGCCTAGCGGAGTACGAGCAGTACTTC. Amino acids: CASSSRLAEYEQYF.

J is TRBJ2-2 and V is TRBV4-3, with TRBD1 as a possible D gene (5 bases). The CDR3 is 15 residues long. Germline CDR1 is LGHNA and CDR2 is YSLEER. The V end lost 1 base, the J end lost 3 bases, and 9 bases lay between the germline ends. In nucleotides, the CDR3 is TGCGCCAGCAGCCAAGGACAGAAGTACACCGGGGAGCTGTTTTTT. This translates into CASSQGQKYTGELFF.

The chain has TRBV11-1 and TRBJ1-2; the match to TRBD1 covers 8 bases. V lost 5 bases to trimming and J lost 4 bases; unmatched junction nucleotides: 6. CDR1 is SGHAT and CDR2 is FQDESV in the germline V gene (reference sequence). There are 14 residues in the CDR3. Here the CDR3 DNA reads TGTGCCAGCAGCATGACAGGGGTGACCTATGGCTACACCTTC. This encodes CASSMTGVTYGYTF.

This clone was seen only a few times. CDR3 residues: CAISVGEEGYTF. DNA for the CDR3: TGTGCCATCAGTGTCGGGGAGGAGGGCTACACCTTC. The rearrangement uses TRBV10-3 and TRBJ1-2; D not resolved. The CDR3 is 12 residues long. CDR1 is ENHRY, CDR2 SYGVKD, per germline. V lost 4 bases and J lost 8, with 11 bases in between.

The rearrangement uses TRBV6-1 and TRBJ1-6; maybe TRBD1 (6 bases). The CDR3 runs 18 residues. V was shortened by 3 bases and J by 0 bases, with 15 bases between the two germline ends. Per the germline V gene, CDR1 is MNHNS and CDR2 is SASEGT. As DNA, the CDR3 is TGTGCCAGCAGTGATAACCTCAGGGGAAGCTCCTATAATTCACCCCTCCACTTT. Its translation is CASSDNLRGSSYNSPLHF.

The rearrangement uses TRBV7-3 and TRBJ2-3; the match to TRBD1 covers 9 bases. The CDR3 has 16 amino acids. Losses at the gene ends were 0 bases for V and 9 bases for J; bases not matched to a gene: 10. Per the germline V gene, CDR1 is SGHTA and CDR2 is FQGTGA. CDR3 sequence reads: CASSLTVGQGPKTQYF. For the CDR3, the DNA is TGTGCCAGCAGCTTAACGGTGGGACAGGGTCCGAAGACGCAGTATTTT.

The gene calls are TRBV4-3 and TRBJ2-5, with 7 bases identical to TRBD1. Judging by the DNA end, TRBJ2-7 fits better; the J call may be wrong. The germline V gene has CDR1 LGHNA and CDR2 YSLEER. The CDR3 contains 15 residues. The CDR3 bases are TGCGCCAGCAGCCGCCGGACAGGTGGCTCCTACGAGCAGTACTTC. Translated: CASSRRTGGSYEQYF.

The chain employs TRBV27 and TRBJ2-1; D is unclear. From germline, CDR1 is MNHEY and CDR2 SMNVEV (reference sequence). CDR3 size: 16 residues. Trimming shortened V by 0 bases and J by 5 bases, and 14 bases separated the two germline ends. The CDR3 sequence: CASSLSRPVPNNEQFF. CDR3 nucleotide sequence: TGTGCCAGCAGTTTATCCCGTCCGGTTCCTAACAATGAGCAGTTCTTC.

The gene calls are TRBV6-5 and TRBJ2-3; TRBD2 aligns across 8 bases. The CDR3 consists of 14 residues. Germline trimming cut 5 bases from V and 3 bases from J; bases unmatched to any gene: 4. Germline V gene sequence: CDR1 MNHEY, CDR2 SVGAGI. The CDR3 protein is CASSPGLATDTQYF. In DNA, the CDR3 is TGTGCCAGCAGTCCAGGACTAGCAACAGATACGCAGTATTTT.

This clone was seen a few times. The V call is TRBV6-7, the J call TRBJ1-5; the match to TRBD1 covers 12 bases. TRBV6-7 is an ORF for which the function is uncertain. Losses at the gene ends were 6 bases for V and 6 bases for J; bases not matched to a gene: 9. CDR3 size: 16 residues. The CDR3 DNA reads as TGTGCCAGCAGCTTTAGAGGGACAGGGGGCTGTCAGCCCCAGCATTTT. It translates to CASSFRGTGGCQPQHF.

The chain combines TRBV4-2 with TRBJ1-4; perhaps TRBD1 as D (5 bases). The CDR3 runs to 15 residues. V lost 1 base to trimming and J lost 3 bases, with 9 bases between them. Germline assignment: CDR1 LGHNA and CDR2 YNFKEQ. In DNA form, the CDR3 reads TGTGCCAGCAGCCAAGGGTCGGGGGCTAATGAAAAACTGTTTTTT. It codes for CASSQGSGANEKLFF.